This T cell receptor (beta chain) appears in the sequencing data of a study of blood T cell repertoires in COVID-19. Across the whole study: Samples representing acute and convalescent COVID-19 were sourced from the United States, Italy and Spain.

The CDR3 is 14 residues long. Germline V lookup: CDR1 GTSNPN, CDR2 SVGIG (reference sequence). The V and J ends lost 6 bases and 0 bases, in that order; junction bases with no gene match: 7. The data were produced by immunoSEQ multiplex PCR, yet TCRdb's version contains in-frame clones alone and is incomplete. The data contain 200,000 to 250,000 clones, over 80% of them singletons. The sample taken for sequencing was peripheral blood. This TCR derives from a human donor in a cohort sampled during active COVID-19. The chain employs TRBV30 and TRBJ1-1; the match to TRBD1 covers 7 bases. DNA of the CDR3: TGTGCCTGCTTCCTGGGACAGTTGAACACTGAAGCTTTCTTT. Its translation is CACFLGQLNTEAFF.